These T cell receptor beta chains were read from a single sample in a study of blood T cell repertoires in COVID-19. Clones were read by immunoSEQ multiplex PCR, and TCRdb kept only the in-frame ones, dropping some. This table holds more than 250,000 clones, 70% to 90% found once. Sequenced: peripheral blood. These TCRs come from a man aged 50 to 60 with active or convalescent COVID-19. Each CDR3 is given with its conserved first and last residue. The order of the fields is D gene, J gene, V gene, clone size, CDR3 DNA, CDR3 protein. The D gene is left open where the match is weak. Not all rows give a size; the values are once, few, many and, for expanded clones, a class.

d_call: TRBD2; j_call: TRBJ2-3; v_call: TRBV27; clone_size: -; cdr3_nt: TGTGCCAGCAGTTTCTTAGGGCGGGAGGTCGGCACAGATACGCAGTATTTT; cdr3_aa: CASSFLGREVGTDTQYF
d_call: TRBD1; j_call: TRBJ1-1; v_call: TRBV10-3; clone_size: -; cdr3_nt: TGTGCCATCTCCCGACAGGGGCGGGACACTGAAGCTTTCTTT; cdr3_aa: CAISRQGRDTEAFF
d_call: TRBD1; j_call: TRBJ1-5; v_call: TRBV15; clone_size: -; cdr3_nt: TGTGCCACCAGCAGAGAAAGGACAGGGGTGACGAATCAGCCCCAGCATTTT; cdr3_aa: CATSRERTGVTNQPQHF
d_call: -; j_call: TRBJ1-2; v_call: TRBV6-4; clone_size: -; cdr3_nt: TGTGCCAGCAGTGACTCACAGGGTAGTGGCTACACCTTC; cdr3_aa: CASSDSQGSGYTF
d_call: -; j_call: TRBJ2-7; v_call: TRBV5-6; clone_size: -; cdr3_nt: TGTGCCAGCAGTTTACGTAGGGGTTACGAGCAGTACTTC; cdr3_aa: CASSLRRGYEQYF
d_call: -; j_call: TRBJ1-5; v_call: TRBV4-1; clone_size: -; cdr3_nt: TGCGCCAGCAGCCAAGAGAGGGGCAATCAGCCCCAGCATTTT; cdr3_aa: CASSQERGNQPQHF
d_call: -; j_call: TRBJ2-1; v_call: TRBV28; clone_size: -; cdr3_nt: TGTGCCAGCAGTAGCGGGCCCTCCTACAATGAGCAGTTCTTC; cdr3_aa: CASSSGPSYNEQFF
d_call: TRBD1; j_call: TRBJ1-6; v_call: TRBV14; clone_size: -; cdr3_nt: TGTGCCAGCAGCCCGGGACAGAACTATAATTCACCCCTCCACTTT; cdr3_aa: CASSPGQNYNSPLHF
d_call: -; j_call: TRBJ1-3; v_call: TRBV7-8; clone_size: -; cdr3_nt: TGTGCCAGCAGCCTATCTCTTGTATCTGGAAACACCATATATTTT; cdr3_aa: CASSLSLVSGNTIYF
d_call: -; j_call: TRBJ2-7; v_call: TRBV5-4; clone_size: -; cdr3_nt: TGTGCCAGCAGCTCCCCCCGCTCCTACGAGCAGTACTTC; cdr3_aa: CASSSPRSYEQYF
d_call: TRBD1; j_call: TRBJ1-4; v_call: TRBV5-4; clone_size: -; cdr3_nt: TGTGCCAGCAGCTCGGACAGGCCGGGAGAAAAACTGTTTTTT; cdr3_aa: CASSSDRPGEKLFF
d_call: TRBD2; j_call: TRBJ2-3; v_call: TRBV7-9; clone_size: -; cdr3_nt: TGTGCCAGCAGCTTAGGGTATTTTGTGCGGGAGGATCTCACAGATACGCAGTATTTT; cdr3_aa: CASSLGYFVREDLTDTQYF
d_call: TRBD1; j_call: TRBJ1-4; v_call: TRBV5-1; clone_size: once; cdr3_nt: TGCGCCAGCAGCTCGGAGGGACAGGGATTTGAAAAACTGTTTTTT; cdr3_aa: CASSSEGQGFEKLFF
d_call: TRBD2; j_call: TRBJ2-3; v_call: TRBV20-1; clone_size: -; cdr3_nt: TGCAGTGCTAGTTCCAGCGGGGGGGATTGGGGAGATACGCAGTATTTT; cdr3_aa: CSASSSGGDWGDTQYF
d_call: -; j_call: TRBJ1-4; v_call: TRBV5-4; clone_size: once; cdr3_nt: TGTGCCAGCAGCTCAAAAGGGGTGAATGAAAAACTGTTTTTT; cdr3_aa: CASSSKGVNEKLFF
d_call: TRBD1; j_call: TRBJ2-7; v_call: TRBV7-3; clone_size: -; cdr3_nt: TGTGCCAGCAGCTCCGGGACAGGGGGTGAGCAGTACTTC; cdr3_aa: CASSSGTGGEQYF
d_call: -; j_call: TRBJ2-3; v_call: TRBV11-1; clone_size: -; cdr3_nt: TGTGCCAGCAGCGAAGAGCTTTTGACAGATACGCAGTATTTT; cdr3_aa: CASSEELLTDTQYF
d_call: TRBD1; j_call: TRBJ1-5; v_call: TRBV6-2/TRBV6-3; clone_size: -; cdr3_nt: TGTGCCAGCAGTAGGACAGGGAAGAGAAGCAATCAGCCCCAGCATTTT; cdr3_aa: CASSRTGKRSNQPQHF
d_call: -; j_call: TRBJ1-4; v_call: TRBV21-1; clone_size: -; cdr3_nt: TGTGCCAGCATCACAGGGCATAATGAAAAACTGTTTTTT; cdr3_aa: CASITGHNEKLFF
d_call: -; j_call: TRBJ2-1; v_call: TRBV10-3; clone_size: -; cdr3_nt: TGTGCCATCAGTGAGGACTCGGAGCAGTTCTTC; cdr3_aa: CAISEDSEQFF
d_call: TRBD2; j_call: TRBJ2-1; v_call: TRBV24-1; clone_size: -; cdr3_nt: TGTGCCACCAGTGATCCGACTAGCGGAGGAGGGGATGAGCAGTTCTTC; cdr3_aa: CATSDPTSGGGDEQFF
d_call: TRBD2; j_call: TRBJ2-3; v_call: TRBV9; clone_size: -; cdr3_nt: TGTGCCAGCAGCGCGACTAGCGGGACCCTAACTGGAGATACGCAGTATTTT; cdr3_aa: CASSATSGTLTGDTQYF
d_call: TRBD2; j_call: TRBJ2-1; v_call: TRBV4-3; clone_size: -; cdr3_nt: TGCGCCAGCAGCCAAGAGCCTCTAGCGGCTTACAATGAGCAGTTCTTC; cdr3_aa: CASSQEPLAAYNEQFF
d_call: TRBD1; j_call: TRBJ2-7; v_call: TRBV5-1; clone_size: -; cdr3_nt: TGCGCCAGCAGCTTGGTAGGGACAGGATACGAGCAGTACTTC; cdr3_aa: CASSLVGTGYEQYF